This TCR beta chain appears in the sequencing data of a study of cytomegalovirus exposure and HLA in healthy donors. It was with 60 Vbeta and 13 Jbeta primers that the PCR ran. TCRdb keeps only in-frame clones here, not all; method: immunoSEQ multiplex PCR. The sample yields some 150,000 clones, 77% seen once. All the people who gave samples were healthy bone marrow donors. Findings and caveats of the study: When analyzed later, a missense DCLRE1C variant was found to be linked to TCR beta V- and J-gene trimming.

CDR1 is LGHNA, CDR2 YNFKEQ, per germline. The length of the CDR3 is 14 residues. As to this clone: Its antigen is undetermined.

The receptor was derived from a woman younger than 45 in good health and CMV-seronegative. The source material was PBMCs. The V and J genes are TRBV4-2 and TRBJ2-5; the match to TRBD1 covers 8 bases. The tail of the sequence fits TRBJ2-7 better, so the J call may be wrong. The CDR3 region is CASSQTRTGSEQYF. The CDR3 bases are TGTGCCAGCAGCCAAACCCGGACAGGGAGCGAGCAGTACTTC.